This T cell receptor (beta chain) came from a study of regulatory T cells in long-lasting Graves disease. Study outcomes and limitations: Those with persistent disease had in common more public clonotypes (about 2,500) than new patients (approximately 920).

Many counts were recorded for this clonotype. Its antigen is as yet unknown. V lost 5 bases, J lost 4 bases, and 14 bases lay in between. The CDR3 has 14 residues. Germline CDR1 is SGHAT and CDR2 is FQNNGV. Time point denoted: newly diagnosed GD, antithyroid drugs for less than 3 months. PBMCs were the source of the RNA used for TCR sequencing. EDTA tubes held roughly 9 milliliters of peripheral blood from each patient. To make TCR beta libraries, researchers used iRepertoire HTBI primers and Arm-PCR of CDR3 regions. Each CDR3 protein is one row after TCRdb ran MiXCR on the multiplex PCR reads. The sample comprises hundreds of thousands of distinct CDR3 sequences, approximately 12% of which are singletons, and almost 9% rests with the top ten. In addition, the sample was reused for a study of T cells in Graves' hyperthyroidism and ophthalmopathy.

The TCR was taken from a woman in her twenties or thirties with Graves disease. The input for sequencing was peripheral blood mononuclear cells (PBMCs), taken at new diagnosis, from a patient treated with antithyroid drugs. The J gene is TRBJ1-2, the V gene TRBV11-2; the D is unclear. The CDR3 is CASSPRIESYGYTF. The DNA of the CDR3 is TGTGCCAGCAGCCCTCGGATCGAAAGCTATGGCTACACCTTC.